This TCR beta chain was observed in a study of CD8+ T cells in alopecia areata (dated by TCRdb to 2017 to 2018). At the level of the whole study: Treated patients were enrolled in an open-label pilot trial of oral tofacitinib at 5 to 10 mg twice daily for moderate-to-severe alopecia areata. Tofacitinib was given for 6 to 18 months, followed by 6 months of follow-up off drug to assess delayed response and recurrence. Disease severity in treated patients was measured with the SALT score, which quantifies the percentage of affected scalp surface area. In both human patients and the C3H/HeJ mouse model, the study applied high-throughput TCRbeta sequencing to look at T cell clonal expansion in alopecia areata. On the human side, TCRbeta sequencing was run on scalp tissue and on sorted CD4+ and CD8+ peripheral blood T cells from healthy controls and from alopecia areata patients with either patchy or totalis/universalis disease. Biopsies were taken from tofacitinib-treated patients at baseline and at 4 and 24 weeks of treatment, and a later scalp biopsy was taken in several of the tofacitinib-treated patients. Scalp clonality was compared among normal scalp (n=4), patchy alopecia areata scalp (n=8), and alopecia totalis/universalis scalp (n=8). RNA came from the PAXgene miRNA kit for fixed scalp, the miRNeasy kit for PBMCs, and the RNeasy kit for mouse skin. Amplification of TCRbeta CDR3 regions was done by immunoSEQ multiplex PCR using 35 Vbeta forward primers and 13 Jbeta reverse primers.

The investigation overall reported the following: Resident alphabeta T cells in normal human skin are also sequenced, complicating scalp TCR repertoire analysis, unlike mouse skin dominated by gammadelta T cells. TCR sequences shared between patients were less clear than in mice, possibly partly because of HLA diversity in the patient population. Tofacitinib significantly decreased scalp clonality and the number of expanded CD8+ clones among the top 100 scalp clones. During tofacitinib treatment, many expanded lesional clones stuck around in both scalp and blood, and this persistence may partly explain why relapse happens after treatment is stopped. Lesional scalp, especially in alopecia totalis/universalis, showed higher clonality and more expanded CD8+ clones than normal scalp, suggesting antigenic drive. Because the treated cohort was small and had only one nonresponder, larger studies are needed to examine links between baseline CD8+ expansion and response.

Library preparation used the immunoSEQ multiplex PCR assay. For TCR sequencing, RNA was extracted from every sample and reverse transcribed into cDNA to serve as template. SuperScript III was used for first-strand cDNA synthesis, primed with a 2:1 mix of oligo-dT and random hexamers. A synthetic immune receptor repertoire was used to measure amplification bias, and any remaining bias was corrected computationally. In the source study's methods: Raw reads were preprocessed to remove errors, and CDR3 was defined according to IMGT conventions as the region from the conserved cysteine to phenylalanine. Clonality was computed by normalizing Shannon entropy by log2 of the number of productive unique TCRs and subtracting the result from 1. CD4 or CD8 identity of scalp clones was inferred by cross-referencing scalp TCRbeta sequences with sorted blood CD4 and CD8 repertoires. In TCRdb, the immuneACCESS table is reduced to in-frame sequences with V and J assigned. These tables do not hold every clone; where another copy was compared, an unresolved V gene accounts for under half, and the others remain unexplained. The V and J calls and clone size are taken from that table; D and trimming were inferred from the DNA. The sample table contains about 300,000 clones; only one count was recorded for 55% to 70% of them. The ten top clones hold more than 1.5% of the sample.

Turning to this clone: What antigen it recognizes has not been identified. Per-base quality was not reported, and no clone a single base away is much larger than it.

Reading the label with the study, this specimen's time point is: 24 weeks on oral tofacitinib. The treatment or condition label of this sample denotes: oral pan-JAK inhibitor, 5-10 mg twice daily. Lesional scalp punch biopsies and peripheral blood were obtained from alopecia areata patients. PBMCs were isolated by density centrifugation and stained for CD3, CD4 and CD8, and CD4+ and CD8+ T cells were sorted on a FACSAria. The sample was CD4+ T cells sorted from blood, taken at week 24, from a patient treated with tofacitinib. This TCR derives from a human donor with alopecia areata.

The CDR3 protein: CSVGGQGQSYEQYF. Read as DNA, the sequence is TGCAGCGTTGGGGGACAGGGCCAATCCTACGAGCAGTACTTC. This chain joins TRBV29-1 to TRBJ2-7; 9 central bases correspond to TRBD1. Here V drops 4 bases and J drops 1 base, and the junction holds 5 bases not matched to any gene. The germline V gene encodes CDR1 SQVTM and CDR2 ANQGSEA. The CDR3 measures 14 amino acids from cysteine to phenylalanine. The DNA shown is the 42-base CDR3, in frame from base 1.